These 8 T cell receptor beta chains were all obtained from the same sample, sequenced in a study of T cells expressing NK-cell markers. TCRdb reanalyzed the 5' RACE reads and collapses them to one entry per CDR3 protein, without DNA. The sample table includes some 410,000 distinct CDR3 sequences. Material: blood T cells: a sorted CD56 or NKG2C T cell subset, CD4+ or CD8+ T cells, or bulk PBMC T cells (not recorded which). The origin of the receptors is a woman between 18 and 75 years old in good health.

The chain employs TRBV7-9 and TRBJ2-5. The CDR3 runs 15 residues. Germline CDR1 reads SEHNR; CDR2 reads FQNEAQ (reference sequence). The CDR3 here is CASSLAGFREETQYF.

The rearrangement links TRBV12-3 or TRBV12-4 to TRBJ2-2; the TRBD2 assignment by TCRdb is unverifiable without DNA. The CDR3 loop spans 15 amino acids. Here the CDR3 reads CASSLGGTSAGELFF.

This chain joins TRBV20-1 and TRBJ1-1; TCRdb designates TRBD1, a call that cannot be tested without DNA. This CDR3 contains 13 residues. Germline CDR1 and CDR2: DFQATT and SNEGSKA (reference sequence). CDR3 loop: CSAPGTGNTEAFF.

The V call is TRBV15, the J call TRBJ1-4. This CDR3 is built from 14 residues. The germline V gene has CDR1 LNHNV and CDR2 YYDKDF (reference sequence). The CDR3 is CATSRDRGREKLFF.

This chain joins TRBV28 and TRBJ2-5; the D gene TCRdb calls, TRBD2, cannot be checked with no DNA. This CDR3 has 15 residues. Germline CDR1 and CDR2: MDHEN and SYDVKM. The CDR3 is CASSLLGTSGETQYF.

This chain links TRBV12-3 or TRBV12-4 with TRBJ1-2; TCRdb calls TRBD1, which cannot be checked without DNA. The CDR3 has 13 residues. The CDR3 reads CASTSGGPYGYTF.

V is TRBV12-3 or TRBV12-4 and J is TRBJ2-3; with no DNA, the TCRdb D assignment of TRBD2 cannot be verified. The CDR3 extends over 14 amino acids. The CDR3 spells CASSSSGSQDTQYF.

The chain recombines TRBV27 with TRBJ2-1. There are 11 residues in the CDR3. Germline V gene lookup returns CDR1 MNHEY and CDR2 SMNVEV (reference sequence). CDR3 sequence: CASSSLGEQFF.